This T cell receptor beta chain appears in the sequencing data of a study of cytomegalovirus exposure and HLA in healthy donors. This CDR3 is 10 amino acids long. The germline CDR1 and CDR2 sequences are MNHEY and SVGAGI. The V and J ends lost 5 bases and 4 bases respectively, with 3 bases between them. PCR employed 60 Vbeta and 13 Jbeta primers. Clones were read by immunoSEQ multiplex PCR, and TCRdb kept only the in-frame ones, dropping some. This sample has tens of thousands of clones; about 81% occur once, and the top ten carry less than 3.5%. Sequencing input: PBMCs. The TCR was taken from a woman in her thirties or forties in good health and CMV-seronegative. The V and J genes are TRBV6-5 and TRBJ2-7, with D uncertain. CDR3 sequence (DNA): TGTGCCAGCAGTGTATACGAGCAGTACTTC. It specifies CASSVYEQYF.